This T cell receptor (beta chain) was captured in a study of PD-L1 blockade in urothelial cancer. Time point: pretreatment peripheral blood. Profiled with immunoSEQ multiplex PCR; TCRdb holds only in-frame clones, not every one. In the table there are approximately 50,000 clones, about 86% of which are singletons. Germline-derived CDR1 and CDR2 are SGDLS and YYNGEE. CDR3 length: 15 amino acids. The V gene end was trimmed by 4 bases and the J gene end by 4 bases; junction bases not matched to a gene: 7. The gene calls are TRBV9 and TRBJ2-5, with TRBD1 matching 10 bases. This receptor was obtained from a man between 65 and 79 years old with urothelial cancer. The starting material was PBMCs, obtained around atezolizumab (anti-PD-L1) treatment. In DNA form, the CDR3 reads TGTGCCAGCAGCATACGGACAGGGGGAGGAGAGACCCAGTACTTC. Translating gives CASSIRTGGGETQYF.